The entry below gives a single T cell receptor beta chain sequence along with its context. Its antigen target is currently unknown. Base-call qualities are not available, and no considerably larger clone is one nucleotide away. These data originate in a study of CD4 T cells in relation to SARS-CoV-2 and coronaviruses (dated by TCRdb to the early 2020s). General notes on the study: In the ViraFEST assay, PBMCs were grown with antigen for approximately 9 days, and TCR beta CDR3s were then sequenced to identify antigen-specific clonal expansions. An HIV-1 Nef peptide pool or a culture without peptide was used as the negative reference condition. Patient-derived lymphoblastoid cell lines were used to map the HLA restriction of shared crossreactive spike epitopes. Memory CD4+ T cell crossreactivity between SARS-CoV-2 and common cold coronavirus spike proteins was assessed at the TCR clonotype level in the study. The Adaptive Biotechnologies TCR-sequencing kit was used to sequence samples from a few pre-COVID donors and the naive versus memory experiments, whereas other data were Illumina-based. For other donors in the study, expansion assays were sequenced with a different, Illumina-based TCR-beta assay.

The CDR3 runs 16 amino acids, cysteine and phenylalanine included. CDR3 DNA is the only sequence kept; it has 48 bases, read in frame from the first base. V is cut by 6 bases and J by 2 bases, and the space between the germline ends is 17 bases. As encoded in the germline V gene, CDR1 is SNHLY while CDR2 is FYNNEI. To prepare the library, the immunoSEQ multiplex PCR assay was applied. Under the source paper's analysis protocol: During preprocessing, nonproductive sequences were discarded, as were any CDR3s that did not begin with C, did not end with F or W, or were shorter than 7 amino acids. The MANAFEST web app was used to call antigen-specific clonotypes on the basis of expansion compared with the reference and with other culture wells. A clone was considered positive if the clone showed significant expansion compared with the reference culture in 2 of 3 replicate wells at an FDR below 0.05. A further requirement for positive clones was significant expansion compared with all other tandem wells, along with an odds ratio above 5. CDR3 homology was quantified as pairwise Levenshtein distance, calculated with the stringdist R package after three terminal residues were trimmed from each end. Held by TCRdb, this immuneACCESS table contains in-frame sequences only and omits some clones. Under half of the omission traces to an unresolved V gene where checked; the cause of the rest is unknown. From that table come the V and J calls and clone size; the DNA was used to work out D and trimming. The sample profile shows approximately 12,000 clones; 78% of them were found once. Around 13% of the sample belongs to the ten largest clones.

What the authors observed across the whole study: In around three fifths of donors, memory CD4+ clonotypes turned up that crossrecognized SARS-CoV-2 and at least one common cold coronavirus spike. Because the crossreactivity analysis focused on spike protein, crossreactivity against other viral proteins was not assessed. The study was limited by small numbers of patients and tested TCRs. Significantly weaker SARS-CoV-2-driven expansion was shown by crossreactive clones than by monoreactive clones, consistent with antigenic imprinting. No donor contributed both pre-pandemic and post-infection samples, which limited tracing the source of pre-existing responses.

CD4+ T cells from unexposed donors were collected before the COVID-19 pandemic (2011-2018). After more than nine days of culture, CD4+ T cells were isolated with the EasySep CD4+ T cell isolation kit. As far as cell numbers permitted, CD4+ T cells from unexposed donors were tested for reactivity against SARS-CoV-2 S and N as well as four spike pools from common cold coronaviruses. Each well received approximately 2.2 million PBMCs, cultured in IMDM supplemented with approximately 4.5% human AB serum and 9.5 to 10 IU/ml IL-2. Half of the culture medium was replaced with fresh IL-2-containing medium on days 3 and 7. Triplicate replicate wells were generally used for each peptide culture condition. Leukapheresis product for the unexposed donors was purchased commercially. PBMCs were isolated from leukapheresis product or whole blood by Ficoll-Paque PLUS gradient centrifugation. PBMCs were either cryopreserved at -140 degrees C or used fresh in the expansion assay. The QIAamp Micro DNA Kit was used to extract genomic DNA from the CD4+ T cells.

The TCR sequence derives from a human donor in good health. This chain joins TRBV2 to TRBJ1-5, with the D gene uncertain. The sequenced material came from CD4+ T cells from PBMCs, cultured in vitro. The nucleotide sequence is TGTGCCAGCAGGGCCAGACATGGTTTACGCAATCAGCCCCAGCATTTT. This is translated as CASRARHGLRNQPQHF. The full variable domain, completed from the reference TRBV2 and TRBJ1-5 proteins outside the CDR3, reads EPEVTQTPSHQVTQMGQEVILRCVPISNHLYFYWYRQILGQKVEFLVSFYNNEISEKSEIFDDQFSVERPDGSNFTLKIRSTKLEDSAMYFCASRARHGLRNQPQHFGDGTRLSIL.